One and the same sample provided the 8 T cell receptor beta chains below, sequenced in a study of T cell responses to AZD1222 COVID-19 vaccine. Only in-frame clones appear in the TCRdb table, and some are missing; sequencing was by immunoSEQ multiplex PCR. The data contain 120,000 or so clones, around 85% of them seen just once; the ten biggest clones take up roughly 5%. The sequences come from peripheral blood, collected on day 0 of AZD1222 vaccination. These receptor sequences come from an adult in good health.

The chain carries TRBV2 and TRBJ2-7, with TRBD1 matching 9 bases. CDR3 size: 13 residues. The germline CDR1 and CDR2 sequences are SNHLY and FYNNEI. Trimming cost V 7 bases and J 4 bases; bases outside gene matches: 5. CDR3 nucleotide sequence: TGTGCCAGCACCTTGGGACAGGGATACGAGCAGTACTTC. Protein product: CASTLGQGYEQYF. The variable domain in full, with the rest retrieved from reference TRBV2 and TRBJ2-7, is EPEVTQTPSHQVTQMGQEVILRCVPISNHLYFYWYRQILGQKVEFLVSFYNNEISEKSEIFDDQFSVERPDGSNFTLKIRSTKLEDSAMYFCASTLGQGYEQYFGPGTRLTVT.

This chain joins TRBV19 and TRBJ2-7, with 7 nucleotides matching TRBD2. J lost 0 bases, V lost 3 bases, and 5 bases had no gene match. CDR1 is LNHDA and CDR2 is SQIVND in the germline V gene (reference sequence). The CDR3 covers 15 residues. CDR3 DNA: TGTGCCAGTAGTATTGGCCTAGCGGACTCCTACGAGCAGTACTTC. Its translation is CASSIGLADSYEQYF. The full variable domain, completed using reference TRBV19 and TRBJ2-7, is DGGITQSPKYLFRKEGQNVTLSCEQNLNHDAMYWYRQDPGQGLRLIYYSQIVNDFQKGDIAEGYSVSREKKESFPLTVTSAQKNPTAFYLCASSIGLADSYEQYFGPGTRLTVT.

This clone has a single count. This chain connects TRBV5-1 to TRBJ2-5; the D gene is possibly TRBD1 (6 bases). The length of the CDR3 is 14 residues. The germline V gene has CDR1 SGHRS and CDR2 YFSETQ. Trimming cost V 4 bases and J 5 bases, with 15 bases left between them. The CDR3 DNA reads TGCGCCAGCAGCCTTACAGGGATAGAGGAGACCCAGTACTTC. Protein: CASSLTGIEETQYF.

CDR3 sequence (DNA): TGTGCCAGCAGTAAGGACGTTGCGCAGTACTTC. Translating it yields CASSKDVAQYF. This rearrangement joins TRBV6-5 to TRBJ2-7; D gene unclear. Germline V lookup: CDR1 MNHEY, CDR2 SVGAGI. This CDR3 has 11 amino acids. Trimming left V 5 bases short and J 9 bases short, with 11 bases between.

The chain uses TRBV23-1 and TRBJ2-7; D gene uncertain. TRBV23-1 is an ORF, with its function uncertain. The CDR3 length is 18 residues. The V end was cut by 2 bases, the J end by 2 bases, with 22 bases between. CDR3 sequence reads: CASSQPLRSRVIPYEQYF. In DNA, the CDR3 is TGCGCCAGCAGTCAACCCCTACGATCTCGCGTAATACCCTACGAGCAGTACTTC.

V gene TRBV20-1 combines with J gene TRBJ1-1; no definite D call. Trimming removed 4 bases from V and 11 bases from J, with 14 bases in between. CDR1 is DFQATT and CDR2 is SNEGSKA in the germline V gene (reference sequence). There are 11 residues in the CDR3. The CDR3 protein is CSATPLGVAFF. CDR3 bases: TGCAGTGCTACCCCGCTCGGGGTGGCTTTCTTT.

The V call is TRBV9, the J call TRBJ1-6; 9 nucleotides match TRBD1. The CDR3 loop spans 15 amino acids. CDR1 is SGDLS and CDR2 is YYNGEE in the germline V gene. Trimming took 4 bases from V and 5 from J; bases not matched to a gene: 4. The CDR3 DNA reads as TGTGCCAGCAGCCCACAGGGGGCGGATAATTCACCCCTCCACTTT. Translation gives CASSPQGADNSPLHF. Full variable domain (rest looked up from reference TRBV9 and TRBJ1-6): DSGVTQTPKHLITATGQRVTLRCSPRSGDLSVYWYQQSLDQGLQFLIQYYNGEERAKGNILERFSAQQFPDLHSELNLSSLELGDSALYFCASSPQGADNSPLHFGNGTRLTVT.

The genes are TRBV28 and TRBJ2-7, with D perhaps TRBD1 (6 bases). Trimming cost V 3 bases and J 4 bases, with 25 bases left between them. This CDR3 contains 18 residues. Germline CDR1 reads MDHEN; CDR2 reads SYDVKM. The CDR3 is CASSFSWDNLYSSYEQYF. In DNA, the CDR3 is TGTGCCAGCAGTTTCTCGTGGGACAACCTTTACTCTTCTTACGAGCAGTACTTC. Based on the CDR3 plus reference TRBV28 and TRBJ2-7, the full variable domain is DVKVTQSSRYLVKRTGEKVFLECVQDMDHENMFWYRQDPGLGLRLIYFSYDVKMKEKGDIPEGYSVSREKKERFSLILESASTNQTSMYLCASSFSWDNLYSSYEQYFGPGTRLTVT.